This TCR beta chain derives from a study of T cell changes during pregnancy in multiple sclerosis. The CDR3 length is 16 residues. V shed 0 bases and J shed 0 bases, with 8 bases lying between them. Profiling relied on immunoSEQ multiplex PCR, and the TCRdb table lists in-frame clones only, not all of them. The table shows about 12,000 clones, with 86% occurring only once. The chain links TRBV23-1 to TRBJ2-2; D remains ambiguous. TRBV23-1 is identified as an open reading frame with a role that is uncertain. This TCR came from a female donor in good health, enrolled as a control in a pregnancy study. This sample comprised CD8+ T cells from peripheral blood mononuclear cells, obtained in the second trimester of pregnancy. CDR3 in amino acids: CASSQSDTPNTGELFF. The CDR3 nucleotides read TGCGCCAGCAGTCAATCCGACACGCCGAACACCGGGGAGCTGTTTTTT.